This TCR beta chain was sequenced for a study of Ad26.COV2.S vaccination and SARS-CoV-2 variants. Trimming cost V 10 bases and J 0 bases; bases outside gene matches: 8. The CDR3 extends over 15 amino acids. In germline, CDR1 is MDHEN, CDR2 SYDVKM. Described treatment: some 20 received Ad26.COV2.S at low or high dose, single or two shots; about 5 received placebo; per-sample allocation not given. Day 63 following the first vaccine or placebo injection was when the samples were taken. Profiling relied on immunoSEQ multiplex PCR, and the TCRdb table lists in-frame clones only, not all of them. The data hold about 440,000 clones, with around 90% observed a single time.

The input for sequencing was peripheral blood, taken in a trial of Ad26.COV2.S vaccine versus placebo. The rearrangement joins TRBV28 to TRBJ1-4; 7 bases line up with TRBD1. The TCR was taken from a person aged 18-65 years who received the Ad26.COV2.S COVID-19 vaccine or a placebo. The CDR3 region has the DNA TGTGCCAATCCAAGGGGGCCAGCAACTAATGAAAAACTGTTTTTT. The encoded protein is CANPRGPATNEKLFF.